This T cell receptor (beta chain) was captured by sequencing in a study of OX40 agonist ivuxolimab in advanced cancers. Germline V gene sequence: CDR1 SGDLS, CDR2 YYNGEE. The length of the CDR3 is 14 residues. V was clipped by 3 bases and J by 3 bases, with 12 bases between them. Method: immunoSEQ multiplex PCR; TCRdb's copy keeps in-frame clones and lacks some. The sample lists 100,000 or so clones, 70% to 90% seen once, with around 0.82% in the top ten. This TCR came from an adult with an advanced solid tumor such as melanoma, head and neck, liver or kidney cancer. The chain is built from TRBV9 and TRBJ1-1; D unresolved. Here the sequenced sample was CD4+ or CD8+ T cells sorted from blood, taken in a trial of the OX40 agonist ivuxolimab. For the CDR3, the DNA is TGTGCCAGCAGCGGTGGGCTCGGGGACACTGAAGCTTTCTTT. Translation gives CASSGGLGDTEAFF. The full variable domain, in which reference TRBV9 and TRBJ1-1 provide the parts outside the CDR3, is DSGVTQTPKHLITATGQRVTLRCSPRSGDLSVYWYQQSLDQGLQFLIQYYNGEERAKGNILERFSAQQFPDLHSELNLSSLELGDSALYFCASSGGLGDTEAFFGQGTRLTVV.